This TCR beta chain comes out of a study of CD8 T cells in ankylosing spondylitis (TCRdb year 2017). Study-wide context: The study set out to find disease-linked TCR variants by profiling T cell receptor beta repertoires in ankylosing spondylitis patients and healthy donors. Peripheral blood was sampled, and synovial fluid was also collected from ankylosing spondylitis patients. The whole study cohort included roughly 110 healthy donors and 20 to 25 ankylosing spondylitis patients. Study-wide findings and limitations: Some TCR beta motif variants had previously been reported in synovial fluid and blood of reactive arthritis patients, which suggested common disease-initiation mechanisms. The disease-linked clones were reported to be significantly enriched in matched synovial fluid samples from ankylosing spondylitis patients. Blood from ankylosing spondylitis patients appeared to be characterized by a TCR beta motif composed of eight or nine highly homologous amino acid variants. The disease-linked clones showed a CD8+ phenotype and occurred at relatively low frequencies in peripheral blood.

TCRdb lists the instrument as Illumina HiSeq 2500. TCR beta libraries were prepared by quantitative 5'-RACE with molecular barcodes. The authors' analysis ran thus. Disease-linked TCR variants were identified with a new computational method built on a probabilistic model of VDJ rearrangement. TCRdb reanalyzed the raw reads on its own, using fastp at Q25 for trimming and MiXCR for clone calling, and kept in-frame beta chains. Rows are combined by CDR3 protein, so each entry shows the most common genes and DNA. It is TCRdb's table, rather than the study itself, that gives the V and J calls and clone size. Counted in this sample were 340,000 or so distinct CDR3 sequences; about 14% of them appeared once. Around 0.99% of the sample rests with the top ten. The CDR3, from cysteine to phenylalanine, totals 14 residues. The CDR3 DNA has 42 bases and is translated from base 1. The germline ends are 9 bases apart after V is trimmed by 4 bases and J by 0 bases. The germline V gene supplies CDR1 MNHEY and CDR2 SVGAGI.

About this clonotype itself: Its target antigen remains unknown. Base quality data are lacking; no much larger clone is found one base away.

Sequencing used blood, either unsorted or a sorted T cell fraction (not recorded which). The TCR comes from a male donor with ankylosing spondylitis or in good health (not recorded which). The chain is encoded by TRBV6-5 joined to TRBJ1-2; the D gene lacks a confident call. The CDR3 is CASSLGFPNYGYTF. The nucleotide sequence is given as TGTGCCAGCAGTTTGGGGTTTCCTAACTATGGCTACACCTTC.